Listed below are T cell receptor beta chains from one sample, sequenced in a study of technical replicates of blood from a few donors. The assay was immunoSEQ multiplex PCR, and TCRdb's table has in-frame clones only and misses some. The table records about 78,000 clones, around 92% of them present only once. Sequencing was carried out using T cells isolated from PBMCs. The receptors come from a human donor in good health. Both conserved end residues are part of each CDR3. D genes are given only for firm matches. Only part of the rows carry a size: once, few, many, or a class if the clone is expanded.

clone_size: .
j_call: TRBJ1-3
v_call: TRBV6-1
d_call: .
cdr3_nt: TGTGCCAGCAGTGAAGTCTCTTTTCGGGACACCAACTCTGGAAACACCATATATTTT
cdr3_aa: CASSEVSFRDTNSGNTIYF

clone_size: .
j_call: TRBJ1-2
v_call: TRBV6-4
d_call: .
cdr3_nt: TGTGCCAGCAGTGACTCAGACAGAACTGGCTACACCTTC
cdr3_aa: CASSDSDRTGYTF

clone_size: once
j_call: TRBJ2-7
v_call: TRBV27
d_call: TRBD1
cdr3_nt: TGTGCCAGCAGTTTTGGGACAGGGGGTCGCTACGAGCAGTACTTC
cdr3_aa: CASSFGTGGRYEQYF

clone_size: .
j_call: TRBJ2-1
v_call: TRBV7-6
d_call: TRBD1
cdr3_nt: TGTGCCAGCAGCTGGGACAGCTACAATGAGCAGTTCTTC
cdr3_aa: CASSWDSYNEQFF

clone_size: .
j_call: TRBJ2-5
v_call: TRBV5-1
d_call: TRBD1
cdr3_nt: TGCGCCAGCAGCTTAACAGGGGCAGGGGAGACCCAGTACTTC
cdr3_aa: CASSLTGAGETQYF

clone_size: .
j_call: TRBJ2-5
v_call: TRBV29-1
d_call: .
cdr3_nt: TGCAGCGTTGAACTCAGAGGGACCCAGTACTTC
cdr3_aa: CSVELRGTQYF

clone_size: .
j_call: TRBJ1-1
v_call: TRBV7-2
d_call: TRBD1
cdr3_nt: TGTGCCAGCAGCTTAAGACAGGGCACTGAAGCTTTCTTT
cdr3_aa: CASSLRQGTEAFF

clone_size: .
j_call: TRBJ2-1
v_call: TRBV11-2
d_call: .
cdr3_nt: TGTGCCAGCAGCTTAGATAACTACAATGAGCAGTTCTTC
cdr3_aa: CASSLDNYNEQFF

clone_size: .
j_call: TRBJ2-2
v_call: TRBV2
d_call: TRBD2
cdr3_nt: TGTGCCAACGGGAGGGGCTTCGCGAACACCGGGGAGCTGTTTTTT
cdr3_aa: CANGRGFANTGELFF

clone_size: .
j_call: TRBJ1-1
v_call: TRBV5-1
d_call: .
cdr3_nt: TGCGCCAGCAGCTTAGAGGGGGATGCTGAAGCTTTCTTT
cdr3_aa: CASSLEGDAEAFF

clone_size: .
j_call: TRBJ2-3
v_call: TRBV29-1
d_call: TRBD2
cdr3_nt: TGCAGCGTCTTCAGGGTAACGAGCGGGAGCCGATCAGATACGCAGTATTTT
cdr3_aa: CSVFRVTSGSRSDTQYF

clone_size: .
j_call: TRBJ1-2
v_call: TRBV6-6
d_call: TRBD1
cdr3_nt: TGTGCCAGCAGTTCGCGGACAGGGATCGGCTACACCTTC
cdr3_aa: CASSSRTGIGYTF

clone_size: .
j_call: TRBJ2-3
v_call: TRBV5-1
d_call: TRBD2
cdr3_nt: TGCGCCAGCAGCCTAGGACTAGCGGGAGGGAATACGCAGTATTTT
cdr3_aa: CASSLGLAGGNTQYF

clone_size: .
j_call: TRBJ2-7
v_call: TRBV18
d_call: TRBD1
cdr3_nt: TGTGCCAGCTCACCACGGGGGGGACAGGGAGTATACGAGCAGTACTTC
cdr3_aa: CASSPRGGQGVYEQYF

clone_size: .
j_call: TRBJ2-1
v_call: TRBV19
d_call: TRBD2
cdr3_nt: TGTGCCAGCTCCTTGGGAGGGCTACTCAATGAGCAGTTCTTC
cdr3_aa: CASSLGGLLNEQFF

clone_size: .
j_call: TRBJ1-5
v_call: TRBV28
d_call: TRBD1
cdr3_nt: TGTGCCAGCAGTAAGCGTTGGGGACAGGGAGACGGTCAGCCCCAGCATTTT
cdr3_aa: CASSKRWGQGDGQPQHF

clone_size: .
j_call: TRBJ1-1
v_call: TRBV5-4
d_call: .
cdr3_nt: TGTGCCAGCAGCTTGGAACTACTAAGTAGCGAAGCTTTCTTT
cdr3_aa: CASSLELLSSEAFF

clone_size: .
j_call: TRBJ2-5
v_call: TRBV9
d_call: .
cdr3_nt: TGTGCCAGCAGCGTAGGTAATAGCGGCCAGACCCAGTACTTC
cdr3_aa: CASSVGNSGQTQYF

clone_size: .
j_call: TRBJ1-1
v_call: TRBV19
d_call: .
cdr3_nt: TGTGCCACCAAACGGGGTGTGAACACTGAAGCTTTCTTT
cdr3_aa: CATKRGVNTEAFF

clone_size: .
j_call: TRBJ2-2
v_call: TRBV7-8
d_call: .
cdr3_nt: TGTGCCAGCAGCCCCCTAGTTACATTGGGTGCCGGGGAGCTGTTTTTT
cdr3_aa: CASSPLVTLGAGELFF

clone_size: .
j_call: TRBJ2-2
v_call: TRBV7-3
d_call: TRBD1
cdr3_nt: TGTGCCAGCAGTAGGACAGGGGGGGACACCGGGGAGCTGTTTTTT
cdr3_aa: CASSRTGGDTGELFF

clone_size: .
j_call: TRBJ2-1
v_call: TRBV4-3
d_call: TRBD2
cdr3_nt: TGCGCCAGCAGCCCCGGACTAGCGTCCTACAATGAGCAGTTCTTC
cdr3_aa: CASSPGLASYNEQFF

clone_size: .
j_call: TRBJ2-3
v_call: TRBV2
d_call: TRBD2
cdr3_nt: TGTGCCAGCAGTCCCCTAGCGGGGAGCACAGATACGCAGTATTTT
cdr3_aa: CASSPLAGSTDTQYF

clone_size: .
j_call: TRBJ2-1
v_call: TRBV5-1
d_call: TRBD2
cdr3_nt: TGCGCCAGCAGACTGACTAGCGGGAGATATGAGCAGTTCTTC
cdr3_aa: CASRLTSGRYEQFF

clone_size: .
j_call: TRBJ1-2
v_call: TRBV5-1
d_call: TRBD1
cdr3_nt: TGCGCCAGCAGCCCAGACAGGGTGGGCGGCTACACCTTC
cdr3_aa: CASSPDRVGGYTF

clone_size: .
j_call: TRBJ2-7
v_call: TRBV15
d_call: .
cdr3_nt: TGTGCCACCAGCAGAGAGACGGGGGGCCACTACGAGCAGTACTTC
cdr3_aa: CATSRETGGHYEQYF

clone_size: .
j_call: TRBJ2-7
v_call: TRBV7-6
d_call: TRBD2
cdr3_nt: TGTGCCAGCAGCTTAGGGCGGACTAGCGAGTACGAGCAGTACTTC
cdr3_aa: CASSLGRTSEYEQYF

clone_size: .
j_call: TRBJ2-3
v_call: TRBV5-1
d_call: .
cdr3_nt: TGCGCCAGCATGCCCGGGACTAGCACAGATACGCAGTATTTT
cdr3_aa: CASMPGTSTDTQYF

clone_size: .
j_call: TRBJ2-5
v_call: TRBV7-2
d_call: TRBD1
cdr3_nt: TGTGCCAGCAGCAACCGGGACAGGGCCCAGACCCAGTACTTC
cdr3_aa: CASSNRDRAQTQYF